One sample yielded the 32 T cell receptor beta chains listed below, sequenced in a study of PD-1 blockade in mismatch repair-deficient tumors. The time point here: roughly 10-day in vitro stimulation with candidate neoantigen peptide 4. These receptors lack a known antigen. TCRdb keeps only in-frame clones here, not all; method: immunoSEQ multiplex PCR. The table lists about 14,000 clones, less than 90% of them singletons, with around 20% in the top ten. Sequences were derived from cells cultured in vitro, sampled from a patient treated with pembrolizumab. The receptors come from an adult with mismatch repair-deficient cancer.

The chain has TRBV9 and TRBJ2-3; 7 nucleotides agree with TRBD2. Germline assignment: CDR1 SGDLS and CDR2 YYNGEE. The CDR3 runs to 15 residues. With 0 bases clipped from V and 1 base from J, the junction kept 2 bases outside the gene matches. DNA for the CDR3: TGTGCCAGCAGCGTAGGGGCGGGGGGCACAGATACGCAGTATTTT. It encodes CASSVGAGGTDTQYF.

V gene TRBV9 combines with J gene TRBJ1-2; D is perhaps TRBD1 (5 bases). The CDR3 extends over 15 amino acids. Trimming took off 3 bases at V and 6 bases at J, with 18 bases between the two ends. Germline CDR1 is SGDLS and CDR2 is YYNGEE. Here the CDR3 DNA reads TGTGCCAGCAGCGAGGGAGGGGCCAGTAGCAATGGCTACACCTTC. Encoded protein: CASSEGGASSNGYTF.

J is TRBJ1-2 and V is TRBV18, with unresolved D. This CDR3 contains 14 residues. V lost 2 bases, J lost 3 bases, and 10 bases lay in between. Per germline, CDR1 KGHSH and CDR2 LQKENI. In DNA form, the CDR3 reads TGTGCCAGCTCACCAAGACAACCCGACTATGGCTACACCTTC. This gives the protein CASSPRQPDYGYTF.

This clone appeared a single time. The chain combines TRBV27 with TRBJ1-6; maybe TRBD1 (5 bases). Germline values: CDR1 MNHEY, CDR2 SMNVEV (reference sequence). V was cut by 2 bases and J by 0 bases, with 8 bases left in between. The CDR3 loop spans 16 amino acids. CDR3 sequence reads: CASSLQGPSYNSPLHF. The CDR3 bases are TGTGCCAGCAGTTTACAGGGTCCCTCCTATAATTCACCCCTCCACTTT.

V usage is TRBV30 and J usage is TRBJ2-1, with D tentatively TRBD1 (6 bases). V lost 2 bases and J 6 bases, leaving 8 bases between the germline ends. Germline CDR1 reads GTSNPN; CDR2 reads SVGIG (reference sequence). The CDR3 is 12 residues long. Here the CDR3 DNA reads TGTGCCTGGAGTACAGGGTTCAATGAGCAGTTCTTC. Translation gives CAWSTGFNEQFF.

The rearrangement joins TRBV5-1 to TRBJ1-4; D gene ambiguous. There are 16 residues in the CDR3. The germline CDR1 and CDR2 sequences are SGHRS and YFSETQ. V gave up 3 bases and J gave up 8 bases, with 20 bases separating them. CDR3 sequence: CASSSNGLQRGEKLFF. The CDR3 bases are TGCGCCAGCAGCTCAAACGGGCTACAAAGAGGCGAAAAACTGTTTTTT.

The chain employs TRBV5-1 and TRBJ2-7; D is perhaps TRBD2 (6 bases). Trimming shortened V by 4 bases and J by 6 bases, and 17 bases separated the two germline ends. From germline, CDR1 is SGHRS and CDR2 YFSETQ. There are 14 residues in the CDR3. The CDR3 DNA reads TGCGCCAGCAGCCCGGAGGGACGGGCAAGCGAGCAGTACTTC. Its translation: CASSPEGRASEQYF.

The V call is TRBV6-6, the J call TRBJ1-1; tentatively, D is TRBD1 (5 bases). Looked up from germline, CDR1 is MNHNY and CDR2 is SVGAGI (reference sequence). V lost 2 bases and J lost 4, with 11 bases in between. The CDR3 has 14 amino acids. The CDR3 spells CASSYGTRATEAFF. CDR3 nucleotides: TGTGCCAGCAGTTACGGGACCAGGGCCACTGAAGCTTTCTTT.

The chain uses TRBV4-1 and TRBJ1-2; 8 bases are a match to TRBD1. The ends lost 4 bases at V and 2 bases at J; junction bases unmatched: 6. The CDR3 consists of 15 residues. CDR1 and CDR2 from the germline V gene are MGHRA and YSYEKL. CDR3 in amino acids: CASSPPRTGNYGYTF. CDR3 DNA: TGCGCCAGCAGCCCACCACGGACAGGGAACTATGGCTACACCTTC.

The chain employs TRBV18 and TRBJ2-1; D is unclear. V dropped 2 bases and J dropped 4 bases, with 6 bases sitting between them. The germline CDR1 and CDR2 sequences are KGHSH and LQKENI. The CDR3 totals 13 residues. CDR3 sequence (DNA): TGTGCCAGCTCACCATTGGGGTACAATGAGCAGTTCTTC. Translation gives CASSPLGYNEQFF.

V gene TRBV28 combines with J gene TRBJ1-1; weak D call: TRBD1 (5 bases). CDR1 is MDHEN and CDR2 is SYDVKM in the germline V gene. Trimming removed 3 bases from V and 8 bases from J, with 16 bases in between. The CDR3 runs to 14 residues. The CDR3 region is CASSLEGRETEAFF. CDR3 nucleotide sequence: TGTGCCAGCAGTTTGGAAGGCAGGGAGACGGAAGCTTTCTTT. The complete variable domain, with remaining parts taken from reference TRBV28 and TRBJ1-1, reads DVKVTQSSRYLVKRTGEKVFLECVQDMDHENMFWYRQDPGLGLRLIYFSYDVKMKEKGDIPEGYSVSREKKERFSLILESASTNQTSMYLCASSLEGRETEAFFGQGTRLTVV.

V and J are TRBV29-1 and TRBJ1-1, with D possibly being TRBD1 (5 bases). Germline V gene lookup returns CDR1 SQVTM and CDR2 ANQGSEA. The CDR3 has 16 amino acids. V was pared by 0 bases and J by 7 bases, with 21 bases between. The CDR3 DNA reads as TGCAGCGTTGAAGATCCGTATAGGGGAGTGGTCGGTGAAGCTTTCTTT. Amino acids: CSVEDPYRGVVGEAFF. Based on the CDR3 plus reference TRBV29-1 and TRBJ1-1, the full variable domain is SAVISQKPSRDICQRGTSLTIQCQVDSQVTMMFWYRQQPGQSLTLIATANQGSEATYESGFVIDKFPISRPNLTFSTLTVSNMSPEDSSIYLCSVEDPYRGVVGEAFFGQGTRLTVV.

The rearrangement links TRBV5-1 to TRBJ2-1; D not certain. Germline-derived CDR1 and CDR2 are SGHRS and YFSETQ. V was pared by 2 bases and J by 8 bases, with 17 bases between. This CDR3 comprises 15 residues. This CDR3 reads CASSLGTGTWYEQFF. The CDR3 bases are TGCGCCAGCAGCTTAGGAACCGGAACATGGTATGAGCAGTTCTTC.

J is TRBJ2-1 and V is TRBV7-2, with D possibly matching TRBD2 (6 bases). The CDR3 has 12 residues. V was pared by 0 bases and J by 9 bases, with 6 bases between. CDR1 and CDR2 from the germline V gene are SGHTA and FQGNSA. The DNA of the CDR3 is TGTGCCAGCAGCTTAGCGCGGGGTGAGCAGTTCTTC. It codes for CASSLARGEQFF.

The rearrangement uses TRBV5-1 and TRBJ2-7; maybe TRBD2 (6 bases). With 0 bases removed from V and 5 bases from J, the gap between germline ends came to 12 bases. CDR1 is SGHRS, CDR2 YFSETQ, per germline. This CDR3 contains 14 residues. In DNA form, the CDR3 reads TGCGCCAGCAGCTTGGAACGGGGGTCGGACGAGCAGTACTTC. The encoded protein is CASSLERGSDEQYF.

The chain couples TRBV5-1 to TRBJ2-3; D call uncertain. The CDR3 length is 12 residues. Trimming took off 4 bases at V and 6 bases at J, with 9 bases between the two ends. Germline V CDR1 and CDR2: SGHRS, YFSETQ. The CDR3 region is CASSGMEDTQYF. The CDR3 DNA sequence: TGCGCCAGCAGCGGCATGGAGGATACGCAGTATTTT.

This chain connects TRBV28 to TRBJ2-5; D may match TRBD1 or TRBD2 (6 bases each). V gave up 6 bases and J gave up 2 bases, with 10 bases separating them. CDR3 length: 13 amino acids. Germline lookup yields CDR1 MDHEN and CDR2 SYDVKM. The CDR3 DNA is TGTGCCAGCAGCGAGGGGGGTCAAGAGACCCAGTACTTC. It is translated as CASSEGGQETQYF.

V is TRBV11-2 and J is TRBJ2-3, with D unresolved. V shed 5 bases and J shed 1 base, with 22 bases lying between them. This CDR3 contains 18 residues. From germline, CDR1 is SGHAT and CDR2 FQNNGV. The CDR3 DNA is TGTGCCAGCAGCAATCCCGCGGCATACCTGGATCGCACAGATACGCAGTATTTT. This translates into CASSNPAAYLDRTDTQYF.

This chain uses TRBV6-6 with TRBJ1-5; 7 bases map to TRBD1. The CDR3 is 15 residues long. The V gene's germline CDR1 is MNHNY and CDR2 SVGAGI (reference sequence). V was pared by 4 bases and J by 2 bases, with 5 bases of the junction left unmatched. The CDR3 DNA follows: TGTGCCAGCAGTTCGGGTAGGGGGCGCAATCAGCCCCAGCATTTT. The encoded protein is CASSSGRGRNQPQHF.

By its share, this clone is hyperexpanded (1% or more). The chain uses TRBV5-1 and TRBJ1-5; the match to TRBD1 covers 10 bases. The CDR3 totals 17 residues. With 4 bases clipped from V and 0 bases from J, the junction kept 7 bases outside the gene matches. Per germline, CDR1 SGHRS and CDR2 YFSETQ. CDR3: CASSPGTGEYSNQPQHF. In DNA form, the CDR3 reads TGCGCCAGCAGCCCCGGGACAGGGGAGTATAGCAATCAGCCCCAGCATTTT.

The chain employs TRBV19 and TRBJ1-4; 7 nucleotides match TRBD1. Germline lookup yields CDR1 LNHDA and CDR2 SQIVND (reference sequence). CDR3 size: 14 residues. Trimming removed 7 bases from V and 2 bases from J; junction bases left unmatched: 4. The DNA for the CDR3 is TGTGCCAGTAACCCGACAGGGACTAATGAAAAACTGTTTTTT. Its protein is CASNPTGTNEKLFF.

The chain employs TRBV5-6 and TRBJ2-1; 9 bases align to TRBD2. The CDR3 is made up of 16 amino acids. J lost 1 base, V lost 4 bases, and 6 bases had no gene match. CDR1 and CDR2 (germline): SGHDT, YYEEEE. CDR3 amino acids: CASSIATSGSYNEQFF. CDR3 DNA: TGTGCCAGCAGCATAGCGACTAGCGGTTCCTACAATGAGCAGTTCTTC.

V and J are TRBV28 and TRBJ2-6; unclear D gene. The CDR3 loop spans 13 amino acids. V dropped 2 bases and J dropped 5 bases, with 4 bases sitting between them. Germline V gene data show CDR1 as MDHEN and CDR2 as SYDVKM. CDR3 DNA: TGTGCCAGCAGTTTACATTGGGCCAACGTCCTGACTTTC. Residues: CASSLHWANVLTF.

The V call is TRBV27, the J call TRBJ1-6; D is perhaps TRBD1 (5 bases). The CDR3 is made up of 12 amino acids. V was pared by 3 bases and J by 10 bases, with 7 bases between. Germline V gene lookup returns CDR1 MNHEY and CDR2 SMNVEV (reference sequence). The CDR3 DNA is TGTGCCAGCAGTTTCAGGGACTCACCCCTCCACTTT. This translates into CASSFRDSPLHF.

CDR3 DNA: TGCAGCGTCTTCGTCAGGGGAAGAAGCTCTGGGGCCAACGTCCTGACTTTC. Translated: CSVFVRGRSSGANVLTF. V gene TRBV29-1 combines with J gene TRBJ2-6; possible D gene TRBD1, 6 bases. V was shortened by 6 bases and J by 0 bases, with 18 bases between the two germline ends. The CDR3 is 17 residues long. Germline loops: CDR1 SQVTM, CDR2 ANQGSEA. The whole variable domain, remainder taken from reference TRBV29-1 and TRBJ2-6, is SAVISQKPSRDICQRGTSLTIQCQVDSQVTMMFWYRQQPGQSLTLIATANQGSEATYESGFVIDKFPISRPNLTFSTLTVSNMSPEDSSIYLCSVFVRGRSSGANVLTFGAGSRLTVL.

The V gene is TRBV5-1, the J gene TRBJ2-1; TRBD2 agrees at 7 bases. This CDR3 spans 14 amino acids. V lost 7 bases and J lost 9; bases outside the gene matches: 13. CDR1 and CDR2 from the germline V gene are SGHRS and YFSETQ. CDR3 DNA: TGCGCCAGCGGGTGGGAGGGCCGTGGGGGTGAGCAGTTCTTC. Protein: CASGWEGRGGEQFF.

The chain combines TRBV6-1 with TRBJ2-1; 7 bases are a match to TRBD2. Germline V gene lookup returns CDR1 MNHNS and CDR2 SASEGT. The V segment lost 3 bases and the J segment 4 bases; nucleotides outside the gene matches: 6. The CDR3 consists of 15 residues. CDR3 in DNA: TGTGCCAGCAGTGATCTTGGGGGGGTATACAATGAGCAGTTCTTC. Encoded protein: CASSDLGGVYNEQFF.

The chain joins TRBV18 to TRBJ2-5; D is unclear. This CDR3 spans 14 amino acids. The V gene lost 3 bases and the J gene lost 1 base, with 9 bases spanning the gap. Germline V lookup: CDR1 KGHSH, CDR2 LQKENI. The CDR3 bases are TGTGCCAGCTCACCCACACTACCCCAAGAGACCCAGTACTTC. It is translated as CASSPTLPQETQYF. The whole variable domain, remainder taken from reference TRBV18 and TRBJ2-5, is NAGVMQNPRHLVRRRGQEARLRCSPMKGHSHVYWYRQLPEEGLKFMVYLQKENIIDESGMPKERFSAEFPKEGPSILRIQQVVRGDSAAYFCASSPTLPQETQYFGPGTRLLVL.

The chain recombines TRBV10-1 with TRBJ2-1; the D gene is possibly TRBD1 (5 bases). The CDR3 totals 15 residues. V was clipped by 4 bases and J by 1 base, with 11 bases between them. Germline lookup yields CDR1 WNHNN and CDR2 SYGVQD (reference sequence). The CDR3 DNA is TGCGCCAGCAGTGTGGGAAGGGGTTCCTACAATGAGCAGTTCTTC. It encodes CASSVGRGSYNEQFF.

The chain is built from TRBV2 and TRBJ1-1, with D perhaps matching TRBD1 (6 bases). Per the germline V gene, CDR1 is SNHLY and CDR2 is FYNNEI. CDR3 length: 16 residues. V was shortened by 6 bases and J by 0 bases, with 17 bases between the two germline ends. Written as DNA, the CDR3 is TGTGCCAGCAGCCCACGATCAGGGGATTTGAACACTGAAGCTTTCTTT. Protein sequence: CASSPRSGDLNTEAFF.

The chain is built from TRBV28 and TRBJ2-2; 8 bases match TRBD1. The CDR3 consists of 18 residues. CDR1 MDHEN and CDR2 SYDVKM come from the germline V gene. V lost 3 bases and J lost 5; bases outside the gene matches: 14. In DNA, the CDR3 is TGTGCCAGCAGTTTGGGTATTGGACAGGGTAGACAGACCGGGGAGCTGTTTTTT. Translation gives CASSLGIGQGRQTGELFF. Filled out from reference TRBV28 and TRBJ2-2, the complete variable domain reads DVKVTQSSRYLVKRTGEKVFLECVQDMDHENMFWYRQDPGLGLRLIYFSYDVKMKEKGDIPEGYSVSREKKERFSLILESASTNQTSMYLCASSLGIGQGRQTGELFFGEGSRLTVL.

This chain connects TRBV2 to TRBJ1-5; D not resolved. Between the trimmed V and J ends, which lost 5 bases and 4 bases, there was a span of 15 bases. This CDR3 has 15 amino acids. Germline loops: CDR1 SNHLY, CDR2 FYNNEI. This chain's CDR3 is CASSQHRQVNQPQHF. In nucleotides, the CDR3 is TGTGCCAGCAGTCAACATCGCCAAGTAAATCAGCCCCAGCATTTT.